The 31 T cell receptor beta chains in this list originate from one sample, sequenced in a study of T cells in Graves' hyperthyroidism and ophthalmopathy. RNA transcripts served as the template for amplifying TCR beta CDR3 regions. HTBI primers were the set used in a first-round RT-PCR of the TCR CDR3. From the multiplex PCR reads, TCRdb called clonotypes with MiXCR, one entry per CDR3 protein. The sample lists 300,000 to 450,000 distinct CDR3 sequences, roughly 15% seen once, with 15% to 20% in the top ten. The sample comprised blood. The receptors were sampled from a woman aged 25 to 39 with Graves' ophthalmopathy.

The V call is TRBV5-5, the J call TRBJ1-1; D not resolved. The V end lost 3 bases, the J end lost 7 bases, and 19 bases lay between the germline ends. Germline lookup yields CDR1 SGHKS and CDR2 YYEKEE (reference sequence). The CDR3 is 15 residues long. CDR3 protein: CASSYKVQAKFEAFF. The CDR3 DNA sequence: TGTGCCAGCAGCTATAAAGTCCAAGCAAAATTTGAAGCTTTCTTT. Variable domain in full (rest from reference TRBV5-5 and TRBJ1-1): DAGVTQSPTHLIKTRGQQVTLRCSPISGHKSVSWYQQVLGQGPQFIFQYYEKEERGRGNFPDRFSARQFPNYSSELNVNALLLGDSALYLCASSYKVQAKFEAFFGQGTRLTVV.

This clonotype was counted a few times. This rearrangement joins TRBV9 to TRBJ1-1; 9 bases line up with TRBD1. The CDR3 length is 15 residues. The germline V gene encodes CDR1 SGDLS and CDR2 YYNGEE. V was pared by 4 bases and J by 3 bases, with 7 bases of the junction left unmatched. The CDR3 DNA follows: TGTGCCAGCAGCAACCTACAGGGGGCTGACACTGAAGCTTTCTTT. Protein: CASSNLQGADTEAFF.

This clonotype was seen repeatedly, ten times or more. As DNA, the CDR3 is TGTGCCAGCAGTTCTACTCGGATCGCGGGACAGAACAATGAGCAGTTCTTC. It translates to CASSSTRIAGQNNEQFF. This chain links TRBV7-8 with TRBJ2-1; TRBD1 is a possible D gene (7 bases). V was cut by 6 bases and J by 5 bases, with 23 bases left in between. This CDR3 region has 17 residues. Germline CDR1 is SGHVS and CDR2 is FQNEAQ.

This clonotype was counted at least ten times. V and J are TRBV20-1 and TRBJ1-6; 10 bases align to TRBD1. Germline V lookup: CDR1 DFQATT, CDR2 SNEGSKA (reference sequence). CDR3 length: 16 amino acids. Trimming took 1 base from V and 6 from J; bases not matched to a gene: 6. Here the CDR3 DNA reads TGCAGTGCTAGAGTAAGGCGGACAGGGGGTAATTCACCCCTCCACTTT. Translation gives CSARVRRTGGNSPLHF.

This clonotype was found many times. This chain links TRBV3-1 with TRBJ2-6; 9 bases map to TRBD1. Germline assignment: CDR1 LGHDT and CDR2 YNNKEL (reference sequence). The CDR3 loop spans 18 amino acids. V gave up 0 bases and J gave up 4 bases; unmatched junction bases: 7. CDR3 nucleotides: TGTGCCAGCAGCCAAGAATGGACAGGGGCTATGGGGGCCAACGTCCTGACTTTC. It encodes CASSQEWTGAMGANVLTF. The whole variable domain, filled in from reference TRBV3-1 and TRBJ2-6, reads DTAVSQTPKYLVTQMGNDKSIKCEQNLGHDTMYWYKQDSKKFLKIMFSYNNKELIINETVPNRFSPKSPDKAHLNLHINSLELGDSAVYFCASSQEWTGAMGANVLTFGAGSRLTVL.

This clonotype was counted ten times or more. The chain links TRBV20-1 to TRBJ2-1; 11 bases agree with TRBD2. This CDR3 region has 15 residues. Losses at the gene ends were 4 bases for V and 5 bases for J; bases not matched to a gene: 7. Germline V gives CDR1 DFQATT, CDR2 SNEGSKA (reference sequence). The CDR3 DNA is TGCAGTGCTAACCCTCCTAGCGGGGGGAACAATGAGCAGTTCTTC. Encoded protein: CSANPPSGGNNEQFF.

This clonotype was counted ten times or more. This chain connects TRBV6-1 to TRBJ2-2, with 7 bases fitting TRBD1. This CDR3 is built from 15 residues. J gave up 5 bases and V 6 bases, and 9 bases lay outside the gene matches. CDR1 is MNHNS and CDR2 is SASEGT in the germline V gene. The CDR3: CASRGEDRVTGELFF. The CDR3 DNA reads TGTGCCAGCAGGGGTGAAGACAGGGTAACCGGGGAGCTGTTTTTT.

The CDR3 sequence: CASSHEKSRGSYEQYF. CDR3 in DNA: TGCGCCAGCAGCCACGAAAAGAGCAGGGGTTCCTACGAGCAGTACTTC. The chain has TRBV4-1 and TRBJ2-7; D perhaps matches TRBD1 (6 bases). This CDR3 has 16 amino acids. Germline CDR1 MGHRA, CDR2 YSYEKL. V was cut by 3 bases and J by 1 base, with 16 bases left in between.

This clonotype was counted at least ten times. The chain employs TRBV20-1 and TRBJ1-6; D remains unclear. The CDR3 contains 13 residues. In germline, CDR1 is DFQATT, CDR2 SNEGSKA (reference sequence). V lost 6 bases and J lost 6, with 12 bases in between. CDR3 in DNA: TGCAGTGCCCTCGGACGGGCTAATTCACCCCTCCACTTT. Translated: CSALGRANSPLHF.

There are a few counts of this clonotype. The chain couples TRBV7-3 to TRBJ2-2; no clear D gene. The CDR3 has 18 residues. V gave up 5 bases and J gave up 2 bases, with 21 bases separating them. The V gene's germline CDR1 is SGHTA and CDR2 FQGTGA. The CDR3 bases are TGTGCCAGCAGCCCCCGCCTTCGGCAGGCGGATAACACCGGGGAGCTGTTTTTT. Translated: CASSPRLRQADNTGELFF.

This clonotype showed up many times. This chain connects TRBV7-9 to TRBJ2-7; D gene ambiguous. Germline V gene lookup returns CDR1 SEHNR and CDR2 FQNEAQ (reference sequence). The CDR3 length is 15 residues. With 1 base removed from V and 0 bases from J, the gap between germline ends came to 10 bases. CDR3: CASSLVGRSSYEQYF. In DNA, the CDR3 is TGTGCCAGCAGCTTAGTCGGACGGAGCTCCTACGAGCAGTACTTC.

This clonotype was found many times. This chain links TRBV3-1 with TRBJ2-2; 9 positions agree with TRBD2. The CDR3 spans 16 residues. V was clipped by 5 bases and J by 5 bases; unmatched bases: 9. Per the germline V gene, CDR1 is LGHDT and CDR2 is YNNKEL (reference sequence). DNA for the CDR3: TGTGCCAGCAGCATCCTAAAAGCGGGGGGAACCGGGGAGCTGTTTTTT. Encoded protein: CASSILKAGGTGELFF.

This clonotype was recorded a few times. The genes are TRBV7-3 and TRBJ2-1, with TRBD2 matching over 7 bases. V was pared by 5 bases and J by 10 bases, with 8 bases of the junction left unmatched. The V gene's germline CDR1 is SGHTA and CDR2 FQGTGA. The CDR3 loop spans 13 amino acids. The CDR3 loop reads CASSRSAGDEQFF. The DNA for the CDR3 is TGTGCCAGCAGCAGGAGCGCGGGGGACGAGCAGTTCTTC. The whole variable domain, filled in from reference TRBV7-3 and TRBJ2-1, reads GAGVSQTPSNKVTEKGKYVELRCDPISGHTALYWYRQSLGQGPEFLIYFQGTGAADDSGLPNDRFFAVRPEGSVSTLKIQRTERGDSAVYLCASSRSAGDEQFFGPGTRLTVL.

This clonotype occurred many times. The chain links TRBV3-1 to TRBJ2-1, with 15 bases identical to TRBD2. J gave up 4 bases and V 5 bases, and 3 bases lay outside the gene matches. The CDR3 is 16 residues long. Germline CDR1 reads LGHDT; CDR2 reads YNNKEL (reference sequence). The CDR3 nucleotides are TGTGCCAGCAGCTTGGGACTAGCGGGGGGATACAATGAGCAGTTCTTC. Residues: CASSLGLAGGYNEQFF.

There are many counts of this clonotype. V usage is TRBV11-2 and J usage is TRBJ1-1, with D maybe TRBD1 (5 bases). V was clipped by 5 bases and J by 5 bases, with 15 bases between them. CDR3 size: 14 residues. Germline V gene lookup returns CDR1 SGHAT and CDR2 FQNNGV. CDR3: CASSSRVSGTEAFF. CDR3 in DNA: TGTGCCAGCAGCAGCAGGGTATCGGGGACTGAAGCTTTCTTT.

This clonotype was seen only a few times. The chain joins TRBV20-1 to TRBJ2-7; maybe TRBD1 (6 bases). V lost 2 bases to trimming and J lost 1 base, with 15 bases between them. There are 15 residues in the CDR3. The germline gives CDR1 DFQATT, CDR2 SNEGSKA (reference sequence). CDR3 region: CSARTRQALSYEQYF. The CDR3, as DNA: TGCAGTGCTAGAACCCGACAGGCCTTATCCTACGAGCAGTACTTC.

In its sample, this clonotype was seen a few times. The junction departs from the called germline gene at one end, perhaps through a read error. The chain is built from TRBV20-1 and TRBJ1-5, with a weak D call TRBD1 (6 bases). CDR3 size: 13 residues. The germline V gene encodes CDR1 DFQATT and CDR2 SNEGSKA (reference sequence). This CDR3 reads CSGQGHGNQSQHF. The CDR3 region has the DNA TGCAGTGGGCAGGGGCATGGCAATCAGTCCCAGCATTTT.

The table lists this clonotype with many counts. The chain carries TRBV7-9 and TRBJ2-5; 11 bases align to TRBD2. Germline trimming cut 5 bases from V and 5 bases from J; bases unmatched to any gene: 13. This CDR3 has 17 amino acids. In germline, CDR1 is SEHNR, CDR2 FQNEAQ (reference sequence). The CDR3 is CASSQPLLAGGVETQYF. CDR3 coding DNA: TGTGCCAGCAGCCAACCACTTCTAGCGGGGGGAGTGGAGACCCAGTACTTC.

This clonotype was seen at least ten times. The V and J genes are TRBV7-3 and TRBJ2-7; D may be TRBD2 (6 bases). The V end lost 2 bases, the J end lost 3 bases, and 17 bases lay between the germline ends. The germline V gene encodes CDR1 SGHTA and CDR2 FQGTGA. This CDR3 comprises 16 residues. The CDR3 protein is CASSLQVPWGDYEQYF. The CDR3 nucleotides are TGTGCCAGCAGCTTACAGGTTCCGTGGGGGGACTACGAGCAGTACTTC.

This clonotype was detected many times. This chain connects TRBV19 to TRBJ1-2; 7 bases fit TRBD1. The CDR3 runs to 11 residues. V shed 11 bases and J 8 bases; nucleotides not matched to a gene: 8. Germline CDR1 and CDR2: LNHDA and SQIVND (reference sequence). Here the CDR3 reads CALGTEAGYTF. The CDR3 bases are TGTGCCTTGGGGACAGAGGCCGGCTACACCTTC.

The J gene is TRBJ1-4, the V gene TRBV9; D unresolved. CDR3 length equals 14 residues. V was cut by 0 bases and J by 4 bases, with 7 bases left in between. Looked up from germline, CDR1 is SGDLS and CDR2 is YYNGEE. The CDR3 nucleotides read TGTGCCAGCAGCGTAGGACGGATTAATGAAAAACTGTTTTTT. This codes for CASSVGRINEKLFF.

About this clonotype itself: Since a much larger clone is just one base distant, this may be a read error. CDR3 nucleotide sequence: TGTGCCAGCAGAGCCGGGACAGTTGCGACCCAGTACTTC. Translation gives CASRAGTVATQYF. J is TRBJ2-5 and V is TRBV2, with TRBD1 matching 7 bases. The CDR3 length is 13 residues. Unmatched junction bases numbered 8, after V lost 6 bases and J lost 7 bases. CDR1 is SNHLY and CDR2 is FYNNEI in the germline V gene.

Concerning this clonotype: One base away lies a much larger clone, so this may be a sequencing read error. The gene calls are TRBV28 and TRBJ2-7, with a possible D match to TRBD1 (6 bases). The CDR3 is made up of 13 amino acids. Looked up from germline, CDR1 is MDHEN and CDR2 is SYDVKM. Trimming took 2 bases from V and 6 from J, leaving 11 bases between them. The CDR3 here is CASSLAQGFEQYF. DNA for the CDR3: TGTGCCAGCAGTTTAGCACAGGGTTTCGAGCAGTACTTC.

The table lists this clonotype with a few counts. The chain couples TRBV28 to TRBJ2-3, with D tentatively TRBD2 (6 bases). V lost 3 bases, J lost 5 bases, and 12 bases lay in between. CDR1 MDHEN and CDR2 SYDVKM come from the germline V gene. The CDR3 length is 14 residues. The CDR3 spells CASSFGGTGDTQYF. The CDR3 coding sequence is TGTGCCAGCAGTTTCGGGGGAACGGGAGATACGCAGTATTTT.

This clonotype came up a few times. The rearrangement joins TRBV11-1 to TRBJ2-2; a possible D gene is TRBD1 (5 bases). The CDR3 extends over 14 amino acids. Germline loops: CDR1 SGHAT, CDR2 FQDESV (reference sequence). The V end was cut by 6 bases, the J end by 1 base, with 9 bases between. CDR3 DNA sequence: TGTGCCAGCAGTAGGGGCCGGAACACCGGGGAGCTGTTTTTT. Translating gives CASSRGRNTGELFF. Together with reference TRBV11-1 and TRBJ2-2, the CDR3 gives the full variable domain: EAEVAQSPRYKITEKSQAVAFWCDPISGHATLYWYRQILGQGPELLVQFQDESVVDDSQLPKDRFSAERLKGVDSTLKIQPAELGDSAMYLCASSRGRNTGELFFGEGSRLTVL.

There are many counts of this clonotype. The chain is built from TRBV3-1 and TRBJ2-2; perhaps TRBD2 as D (5 bases). V was cut by 1 base and J by 2 bases, with 17 bases left in between. CDR1 is LGHDT and CDR2 is YNNKEL in the germline V gene (reference sequence). The length of the CDR3 is 18 residues. CDR3 in amino acids: CASSQVPLLVPNTGELFF. The CDR3 region has the DNA TGTGCCAGCAGCCAAGTCCCCCTACTAGTCCCAAACACCGGGGAGCTGTTTTTT.

This clonotype was counted ten times or more. The gene calls are TRBV30 and TRBJ1-2; possible D gene TRBD1, 6 bases. V lost 7 bases to trimming and J lost 7 bases, with 19 bases between them. In germline, CDR1 is GTSNPN, CDR2 SVGIG (reference sequence). This CDR3 region has 13 residues. CDR3 loop: CASWKNPDSGYTF. The CDR3, as DNA: TGTGCCTCTTGGAAGAACCCGGACAGTGGCTACACCTTC.

This clonotype was observed many times. The chain recombines TRBV6-1 with TRBJ2-1; D remains ambiguous. The ends were cut back, 4 bases at V and 0 bases at J, with 10 bases in the middle. The V gene's germline CDR1 is MNHNS and CDR2 SASEGT. The CDR3 extends over 15 amino acids. Written as DNA, the CDR3 is TGTGCCAGCAGTGGCCACACGAGCTCCTACAATGAGCAGTTCTTC. This encodes CASSGHTSSYNEQFF.

J is TRBJ2-1 and V is TRBV11-3, with TRBD2 identical over 10 bases. V lost 0 bases and J lost 5; bases outside the gene matches: 7. CDR1 SGHNT and CDR2 YENEEA come from the germline V gene. The CDR3 runs to 17 residues. The CDR3 region is CASSLDPTSGVDNEQFF. The CDR3 DNA sequence: TGTGCCAGCAGCTTAGACCCAACTAGCGGGGTTGACAATGAGCAGTTCTTC.

This clonotype was observed many times. The chain joins TRBV12-3 or TRBV12-4 to TRBJ2-7, with D perhaps assigned TRBD1 or TRBD2 (6 bases each). The length of the CDR3 is 13 residues. V was clipped by 3 bases and J by 5 bases, with 11 bases between them. Here the CDR3 DNA reads TGTGCCAGCAGTTTCTCCGGGGGCGACGAGCAGTACTTC. It yields the protein CASSFSGGDEQYF.

The chain couples TRBV10-3 to TRBJ1-5; D not certain. V was clipped by 2 bases and J by 3 bases, with 8 bases between them. The germline V gene encodes CDR1 ENHRY and CDR2 SYGVKD. The CDR3 covers 14 residues. CDR3 amino acids: CAISEGRPNQPQHF. In nucleotides, the CDR3 is TGTGCCATCAGTGAGGGGAGGCCCAATCAGCCCCAGCATTTT.